Presented here are 12 T cell receptor beta chains from one specimen sequenced in a study of T cells in localized non-small cell lung cancer. Data came from immunoSEQ multiplex PCR; TCRdb stores just in-frame clones and leaves some out. The sample records under 20,000 clones, about nine tenths being singletons. The sample was peripheral blood, taken before any cancer treatment. All receptors derive from a man aged 40-75 years with stage I lung adenocarcinoma.

This clone was seen a handful of times. V is TRBV10-2 and J is TRBJ2-1; 8 nucleotides line up with TRBD1. The CDR3 is 14 residues long. The ends lost 2 bases at V and 5 bases at J; junction bases unmatched: 2. CDR1 is WSHSY, CDR2 SAAADI, per germline. CDR3 loop: CASSEQGANNEQFF. The CDR3 DNA follows: TGCGCCAGCAGTGAGCAGGGGGCGAACAATGAGCAGTTCTTC.

The chain couples TRBV28 to TRBJ2-1, with 7 bases fitting TRBD1. The junction had 7 bases not matched to a gene; V was cut back by 7 bases and J by 7 bases. Germline CDR1 and CDR2: MDHEN and SYDVKM. The CDR3 runs 13 residues. CDR3 protein: CASNDYRGNEQFF. The CDR3 region has the DNA TGTGCCAGCAACGATTACAGGGGAAATGAGCAGTTCTTC.

A single count supports this clone. The gene calls are TRBV9 and TRBJ2-5; TRBD2 agrees at 8 bases. CDR1 and CDR2 (germline): SGDLS, YYNGEE. After removal of 0 bases from V and 5 bases from J, the junction contained 3 bases not matched to a gene. The CDR3 is 14 amino acids. CDR3 bases: TGTGCCAGCAGCGTAGATCCTAGCGGGGAGACCCAGTACTTC. Encoded protein: CASSVDPSGETQYF.

The chain uses TRBV18 and TRBJ2-2, with 7 bases fitting TRBD1. Per the germline V gene, CDR1 is KGHSH and CDR2 is LQKENI. J gave up 6 bases and V 1 base, and 8 bases lay outside the gene matches. The CDR3 loop spans 16 amino acids. CDR3 sequence: CASSPRKKGAAGELFF. CDR3 DNA sequence: TGTGCCAGCTCACCACGAAAGAAGGGGGCTGCCGGGGAGCTGTTTTTT.

The chain combines TRBV6-5 with TRBJ1-5; D ambiguous. The germline V gene has CDR1 MNHEY and CDR2 SVGAGI. This CDR3 has 14 amino acids. V lost 5 bases to trimming and J lost 2 bases, with 10 bases between them. CDR3 loop: CASSEGNGNQPQHF. For the CDR3, the DNA is TGTGCCAGCAGTGAGGGTAACGGCAATCAGCCCCAGCATTTT.

This clone was counted once. This chain uses TRBV6-5 with TRBJ2-7; 9 positions agree with TRBD1. CDR1 and CDR2 (germline): MNHEY, SVGAGI. V shed 4 bases and J 4 bases; nucleotides not matched to a gene: 11. The length of the CDR3 is 16 residues. CDR3 DNA: TGTGCCAGCAGTTCAGGACAGGGGAAGGGATTTTACGAGCAGTACTTC. This sequence encodes CASSSGQGKGFYEQYF.

V gene TRBV2 combines with J gene TRBJ2-3; maybe TRBD1 (5 bases). There are 15 residues in the CDR3. Per germline, CDR1 SNHLY and CDR2 FYNNEI. V was clipped by 4 bases and J by 2 bases, with 13 bases between them. DNA for the CDR3: TGTGCCAGCAGTGTCGGGCAGGGATACACAGATACGCAGTATTTT. Translating it yields CASSVGQGYTDTQYF.

The rearrangement joins TRBV6-6 to TRBJ1-5; 7 bases are shared with TRBD1. V was pared by 6 bases and J by 6 bases, with 5 bases of the junction left unmatched. CDR1 is MNHNY, CDR2 SVGAGI, per germline (reference sequence). CDR3 length equals 13 residues. CDR3 coding DNA: TGTGCCAGCAGGAGACAGGGTGCTCAGCCCCAGCATTTT. It is translated as CASRRQGAQPQHF.

The rearrangement links TRBV2 to TRBJ2-1; 8 bases match TRBD2. Germline loops: CDR1 SNHLY, CDR2 FYNNEI. Trimming at V came to 7 bases and at J to 5 bases, leaving 7 bases not matched to a gene. This CDR3 region has 14 residues. Written as DNA, the CDR3 is TGTGCCAGCATGTGGACTAGCCTTAACAATGAGCAGTTCTTC. Its translation: CASMWTSLNNEQFF.

The chain recombines TRBV2 with TRBJ1-3; the match to TRBD1 covers 7 bases. Germline CDR1 SNHLY, CDR2 FYNNEI. Losses at the gene ends were 2 bases for V and 12 bases for J; bases not matched to a gene: 10. The length of the CDR3 is 14 residues. The CDR3 region has the DNA TGTGCCAGCAGTGAAAGGGAGGGGGCGTTCGGCATATATTTT. This sequence encodes CASSEREGAFGIYF.

The chain recombines TRBV15 with TRBJ1-5; no reliable D call. Germline CDR1 reads LNHNV; CDR2 reads YYDKDF (reference sequence). The germline V and J ends were trimmed by 7 bases and 6 bases, with 16 bases remaining between them. The CDR3 is 14 residues long. The CDR3 is CATTPKTWGQPQHF. The CDR3 bases are TGTGCCACCACCCCTAAAACCTGGGGTCAGCCCCAGCATTTT.

The chain couples TRBV7-6 to TRBJ1-4; tentatively, D is TRBD1 (5 bases). V was pared by 9 bases and J by 7 bases, with 12 bases between. In germline, CDR1 is SGHVS, CDR2 FNYEAQ. The CDR3 is 12 amino acids. CDR3 amino acids: CARKQGGEKLFF. CDR3 in DNA: TGTGCCAGAAAGCAGGGTGGTGAAAAACTGTTTTTT.